The rows below give T cell receptor beta chains drawn from one sample of a study of blood T cell repertoires in COVID-19. The protocol was immunoSEQ multiplex PCR, while the TCRdb copy is restricted to in-frame clones and leaves out a portion. The sample holds 190,000 or so clones, about 95% seen once. The sample taken for sequencing was peripheral blood. These receptors came from a man aged 25 to 40 with COVID-19, enrolled during active disease. The CDR3 runs from the conserved cysteine through the conserved F or W. D genes are given only for firm matches. The size of a clone is reported for some rows only, either as once, few or many, or as a class for expanded clones.

TRBV30,TRBD1,-,TRBJ1-1,13,TGTGCCTGGAGCCCAGGGGGGATCACTGAAGCTTTCTTT,CAWSPGGITEAFF
TRBV2,TRBD1,-,TRBJ1-2,14,TGTGCCAGCAGAAGCGACAGGGGTCGCCATGGCTACACCTTC,CASRSDRGRHGYTF
TRBV24-1,TRBD1,-,TRBJ2-5,15,TGTGCCACCAGTGACCAAACAGGGGCCCAAGAGACCCAGTACTTC,CATSDQTGAQETQYF
TRBV7-9,-,-,TRBJ1-1,16,TGTGCCAGCAGAGACAGTTCTCGGTTGACTGGGACTGAAGCTTTCTTT,CASRDSSRLTGTEAFF
TRBV5-1,-,-,TRBJ1-1,11,TGCGCCAGCAGCCAACAGGGTGAAGCTTTCTTT,CASSQQGEAFF
TRBV9,TRBD1,-,TRBJ1-5,17,TGTGCCAGCAGCGTTGGGGGGACAGGGGTAGGCAATCAGCCCCAGCATTTT,CASSVGGTGVGNQPQHF
TRBV5-1,-,-,TRBJ1-1,13,TGCGCCAGCAGCTTGGGAGGGTTCACTGAAGCTTTCTTT,CASSLGGFTEAFF
TRBV2,TRBD2,-,TRBJ2-5,16,TGTGCCAGCAGGGGGCTAGCGGGGTCGTACCAAGAGACCCAGTACTTC,CASRGLAGSYQETQYF
TRBV9,-,-,TRBJ1-1,15,TGTGCCAGCAGATCTTTACAGGGACCGAACACTGAAGCTTTCTTT,CASRSLQGPNTEAFF
TRBV5-1,-,-,TRBJ1-2,16,TGCGCCAGCAGCTTGTCCGTCAGTACCCCTAACTATGGCTACACCTTC,CASSLSVSTPNYGYTF
TRBV2,-,-,TRBJ1-2,14,TGTGCCAGCAGTGGACAGGCTAACAACTATGGCTACACCTTC,CASSGQANNYGYTF
TRBV24-1,-,once,TRBJ2-1,16,TGTGCCACCAGTGATGGAGGGGTTGGGGGGTACAATGAGCAGTTCTTC,CATSDGGVGGYNEQFF
TRBV5-1,TRBD2,once,TRBJ2-2,16,TGCGCCAGCAGCAATTCGGGGGGGCCTGGCACCGGGGAGCTGTTTTTT,CASSNSGGPGTGELFF
TRBV7-9,-,-,TRBJ2-7,13,TGTGCCAGCAGCTTAGTCGAGGCCGGAGAGCAGTACTTC,CASSLVEAGEQYF